This is a list of T cell receptor beta chains from one sample in a study of T-cell memory formation after mild COVID-19. In TCRdb, the 5' RACE reads were re-called with MiXCR into one record per CDR3 protein. Among about 130,000 distinct CDR3 sequences, around 6.3% were seen once, and the ten largest hold about 2.2%. Sequencing was done on a sample of PBMCs or a T cell subset sorted from them (not recorded which). Receptor source: an adult woman who had mild COVID-19 (a few samples of this study predate the infection). Cell type and time point are not known. Both conserved end residues are part of each CDR3. The D gene is left open where the match is weak. Not all rows give a size; the values are once, few, many and, for expanded clones, a class.

cdr3_nt: TGTGCCAGCAGCTCCGGCCCGGCAGGCGAGCAGTACTTC
cdr3_aa: CASSSGPAGEQYF
d_call: .
j_call: TRBJ2-7
clone_size: few
v_call: TRBV7-3

cdr3_nt: TGTGCCAGCAGCTTAGTTGGAGGAGGGGGGCTTCAGTACTTC
cdr3_aa: CASSLVGGGGLQYF
d_call: .
j_call: TRBJ2-5
clone_size: few
v_call: TRBV11-2

cdr3_nt: TGTGCCAGCTCACCATTGACTAGCGCAAATGAGCAGTTCTTC
cdr3_aa: CASSPLTSANEQFF
d_call: TRBD2
j_call: TRBJ2-1
clone_size: many
v_call: TRBV18

cdr3_nt: TGTGCCAGCAGCCAGCGCTCGGTTACCGGGGAGCTGTTTTTT
cdr3_aa: CASSQRSVTGELFF
d_call: .
j_call: TRBJ2-2
clone_size: many
v_call: TRBV7-2

cdr3_nt: TGTGCCAGCAGCTTAATGGGGGAATCACCCCTCCACTTT
cdr3_aa: CASSLMGESPLHF
d_call: .
j_call: TRBJ1-6
clone_size: .
v_call: TRBV7-9

cdr3_nt: TGTGCCAGCAGTTACGTGGGGTCGAATGATGGCTACACCTTC
cdr3_aa: CASSYVGSNDGYTF
d_call: .
j_call: TRBJ1-2
clone_size: few
v_call: TRBV6-6

cdr3_nt: TGCGCCAGCAGCCAAACATTCTCTGGGGCCAACGTCCTGACTTTC
cdr3_aa: CASSQTFSGANVLTF
d_call: .
j_call: TRBJ2-6
clone_size: few
v_call: TRBV4-3

cdr3_nt: TGCAGTGCTAGAGGCCCGACAGGGGGGAGCTATGGCTACACCTTC
cdr3_aa: CSARGPTGGSYGYTF
d_call: TRBD1
j_call: TRBJ1-2
clone_size: many
v_call: TRBV20-1

cdr3_nt: TGTGCCATCAGTGAGACCGGAGCGGGGGAGAAGCAGTACTTC
cdr3_aa: CAISETGAGEKQYF
d_call: TRBD2
j_call: TRBJ2-7
clone_size: few
v_call: TRBV10-3

cdr3_nt: TGTGCCAGTAGTATCCCCGGGCGAGCGGGCAATCAGCCCCAGCATTTT
cdr3_aa: CASSIPGRAGNQPQHF
d_call: .
j_call: TRBJ1-5
clone_size: .
v_call: TRBV19

cdr3_nt: TGCGCCAGCAGCCCCTCGAGGGGGGGGGTTAGCACAGATACGCAGTATTTT
cdr3_aa: CASSPSRGGVSTDTQYF
d_call: .
j_call: TRBJ2-3
clone_size: many
v_call: TRBV5-1

cdr3_nt: TGCAGTGCTAGATCCCTCGGACAGGGTTGGACTGAAGCTTTCTTT
cdr3_aa: CSARSLGQGWTEAFF
d_call: TRBD1
j_call: TRBJ1-1
clone_size: many
v_call: TRBV20-1

cdr3_nt: TGTGCCAGCAGCGTTGCAACTCAAGAGACCCAGTACTTC
cdr3_aa: CASSVATQETQYF
d_call: .
j_call: TRBJ2-5
clone_size: .
v_call: TRBV9

cdr3_nt: TGCAGTGCTAGAGATGGATCCGTGGGCAGGGCCATCCAAGAGACCCAGTACTTC
cdr3_aa: CSARDGSVGRAIQETQYF
d_call: .
j_call: TRBJ2-5
clone_size: many
v_call: TRBV20-1

cdr3_nt: TGTGCCACCAATCGGGACAGGGACGAGCAGTACTTC
cdr3_aa: CATNRDRDEQYF
d_call: TRBD1
j_call: TRBJ2-7
clone_size: many
v_call: TRBV10-3

cdr3_nt: TGTGCCAGCAGTTCGCCATACTACGAGCAGTACTTC
cdr3_aa: CASSSPYYEQYF
d_call: .
j_call: TRBJ2-7
clone_size: many
v_call: TRBV12-3/TRBV12-4

cdr3_nt: TGTGCCAGCAGCGTGCACCAACTAAACAATGAGCAGTTCTTC
cdr3_aa: CASSVHQLNNEQFF
d_call: .
j_call: TRBJ2-1
clone_size: .
v_call: TRBV7-2

cdr3_nt: TGTGCCAGCAGTTTAGGCGGGAGGTGGGTCGAGCAGTACTTC
cdr3_aa: CASSLGGRWVEQYF
d_call: TRBD2
j_call: TRBJ2-7
clone_size: few
v_call: TRBV12-3/TRBV12-4

cdr3_nt: TGTGCCAGCAGCTCCTGGACTAGCGGAAGCACCGGGGAGCTGTTTTTT
cdr3_aa: CASSSWTSGSTGELFF
d_call: TRBD2
j_call: TRBJ2-2
clone_size: .
v_call: TRBV5-8

cdr3_nt: TGTGCCACCAGCAGAGACGGAATGAACACTGAAGCTTTCTTT
cdr3_aa: CATSRDGMNTEAFF
d_call: .
j_call: TRBJ1-1
clone_size: .
v_call: TRBV15

cdr3_nt: TGTGCCAGCAGTGAAGCAGACTTCGGGGTCCAGTTACCCTACGAGCAGTACTTC
cdr3_aa: CASSEADFGVQLPYEQYF
d_call: .
j_call: TRBJ2-7
clone_size: once
v_call: TRBV2

cdr3_nt: TGTGCCAGCACCGAGGGCAGGGGAATCACCGGGGAGCTGTTTTTT
cdr3_aa: CASTEGRGITGELFF
d_call: .
j_call: TRBJ2-2
clone_size: many
v_call: TRBV6-5

cdr3_nt: TGCAGTGCTAGAGGCGGGGCTCCCTCCAATGAGCAGTTCTTC
cdr3_aa: CSARGGAPSNEQFF
d_call: .
j_call: TRBJ2-1
clone_size: few
v_call: TRBV20-1

cdr3_nt: TGTGCCAGCAGCCAAGGAGGTTACAATGAGCAGTTCTTC
cdr3_aa: CASSQGGYNEQFF
d_call: .
j_call: TRBJ2-1
clone_size: .
v_call: TRBV3-1

cdr3_nt: TGTGCCAGTAGTATTCCGGGACGGGGGACCTACGAGCAGTACTTC
cdr3_aa: CASSIPGRGTYEQYF
d_call: .
j_call: TRBJ2-7
clone_size: many
v_call: TRBV19

cdr3_nt: TGTGCCAGCAGCCGCCGGGAACACCAAGAGACCCAGTACTTC
cdr3_aa: CASSRREHQETQYF
d_call: .
j_call: TRBJ2-5
clone_size: .
v_call: TRBV5-6

cdr3_nt: TGCAGTGCCGCTTCTACGGCCCGCCCCAATCAGCCCCAGCATTTT
cdr3_aa: CSAASTARPNQPQHF
d_call: .
j_call: TRBJ1-5
clone_size: many
v_call: TRBV20-1

cdr3_nt: TGCGCCAGCAGCTTGTTCTATCGGCGGGGGGCTAACCAAGAGACCCAGTACTTC
cdr3_aa: CASSLFYRRGANQETQYF
d_call: TRBD2
j_call: TRBJ2-5
clone_size: few
v_call: TRBV5-1

cdr3_nt: TGCAGTGCTAGGACCCGGGGAAGGTATAGGAACACTGAAGCTTTCTTT
cdr3_aa: CSARTRGRYRNTEAFF
d_call: .
j_call: TRBJ1-1
clone_size: many
v_call: TRBV20-1

cdr3_nt: TGTGCCAGCAGCTTTCTGAAGGGCGCGAACACCGGGGAGCTGTTTTTT
cdr3_aa: CASSFLKGANTGELFF
d_call: .
j_call: TRBJ2-2
clone_size: many
v_call: TRBV5-8

cdr3_nt: TGTGCCAGCAGTCCCCCCCGGACAGGGGGCACTGAAGCTTTCTTT
cdr3_aa: CASSPPRTGGTEAFF
d_call: TRBD1
j_call: TRBJ1-1
clone_size: .
v_call: TRBV28

cdr3_nt: TGTGCCAGCAGCTTATTGGGCGGGAGCCCCTCCTACAATGAGCAGTTCTTC
cdr3_aa: CASSLLGGSPSYNEQFF
d_call: TRBD2
j_call: TRBJ2-1
clone_size: many
v_call: TRBV7-6

cdr3_nt: TGCGCCAGCAGCTTCCTGGAATACGGGACAGGGAACGGCTACACCTTC
cdr3_aa: CASSFLEYGTGNGYTF
d_call: TRBD1
j_call: TRBJ1-2
clone_size: few
v_call: TRBV5-1

cdr3_nt: TGTGCCAGTAGTGGGGGGCACGGGTCAGGAGAAAGCAATGAGCAGTTCTTC
cdr3_aa: CASSGGHGSGESNEQFF
d_call: .
j_call: TRBJ2-1
clone_size: .
v_call: TRBV19

cdr3_nt: TGCGCCAGCTTGTCAGGGGCCAACGTCCTGACTTTC
cdr3_aa: CASLSGANVLTF
d_call: .
j_call: TRBJ2-6
clone_size: .
v_call: TRBV5-1

cdr3_nt: TGCGCCAGCAGCCCAGGGACAGGGCTATACGAGCAGTACTTC
cdr3_aa: CASSPGTGLYEQYF
d_call: TRBD1
j_call: TRBJ2-7
clone_size: many
v_call: TRBV5-1

cdr3_nt: TGTGCCAGCAGTGAATCGGCGGGATATACCTACGAGCAGTACTTC
cdr3_aa: CASSESAGYTYEQYF
d_call: .
j_call: TRBJ2-7
clone_size: few
v_call: TRBV6-1

cdr3_nt: TGTGCCAGCAGCGAGGGAGGTTTGCAGCCCCAGCATTTT
cdr3_aa: CASSEGGLQPQHF
d_call: .
j_call: TRBJ1-5
clone_size: .
v_call: TRBV7-9

cdr3_nt: TGCAGTGCTAGAGGGTGGGGACACCGGACAGAGACCCAGTACTTC
cdr3_aa: CSARGWGHRTETQYF
d_call: .
j_call: TRBJ2-5
clone_size: few
v_call: TRBV20-1

cdr3_nt: TGTGCCAGCAACCTTAGACAGGGACGAGGCGGGGAGCTGTTTTTT
cdr3_aa: CASNLRQGRGGELFF
d_call: TRBD1
j_call: TRBJ2-2
clone_size: few
v_call: TRBV6-2/TRBV6-3

cdr3_nt: TGTGCCAGCAGCCTCCGGGACAGGGGGCGCGGGAACACTGAAGCTTTCTTT
cdr3_aa: CASSLRDRGRGNTEAFF
d_call: TRBD1
j_call: TRBJ1-1
clone_size: few
v_call: TRBV3-1

cdr3_nt: TGTGCCAGCAGCTTAGGAGGTATAGAATCGGCCGGGGAGCTGTTTTTT
cdr3_aa: CASSLGGIESAGELFF
d_call: .
j_call: TRBJ2-2
clone_size: .
v_call: TRBV7-9

cdr3_nt: TGTGCCAGCAGTTTAGGGCAGCTGTATTTT
cdr3_aa: CASSLGQLYF
d_call: .
j_call: TRBJ2-3
clone_size: few
v_call: TRBV12-3/TRBV12-4

cdr3_nt: TGTGCCACCAACCCCCGGAGCGGATACAATGAGCAGTTCTTC
cdr3_aa: CATNPRSGYNEQFF
d_call: .
j_call: TRBJ2-1
clone_size: few
v_call: TRBV15

cdr3_nt: TGCGCCAGCAGCTTGGCCTCGGGGAAAAACGAGCAGTACTTC
cdr3_aa: CASSLASGKNEQYF
d_call: .
j_call: TRBJ2-7
clone_size: .
v_call: TRBV5-1

cdr3_nt: TGTGCCAGCAGCTTGGATCCGAGCTCTGGAAACACCATATATTTT
cdr3_aa: CASSLDPSSGNTIYF
d_call: .
j_call: TRBJ1-3
clone_size: few
v_call: TRBV5-5

cdr3_nt: TGTGCCAGCGGACAGGGAACCACTGAAGCTTTCTTT
cdr3_aa: CASGQGTTEAFF
d_call: TRBD1
j_call: TRBJ1-1
clone_size: .
v_call: TRBV12-3/TRBV12-4

cdr3_nt: TGTGCCAGCTCACCAGAATCTTCTGGAAACACCATATATTTT
cdr3_aa: CASSPESSGNTIYF
d_call: .
j_call: TRBJ1-3
clone_size: many
v_call: TRBV18

cdr3_nt: TGCAGCGTTGTATACCCACGGGATGAGCAGTTCTTC
cdr3_aa: CSVVYPRDEQFF
d_call: .
j_call: TRBJ2-1
clone_size: many
v_call: TRBV29-1

cdr3_nt: TGCAGCGTTGGGGCTAGCCCGAACACCGGGGAGCTGTTTTTT
cdr3_aa: CSVGASPNTGELFF
d_call: .
j_call: TRBJ2-2
clone_size: many
v_call: TRBV29-1

cdr3_nt: TGTGCCAGCAGCCACAAGGGTCGGGTAGTAGGAAGTGAGCAGTTCTTC
cdr3_aa: CASSHKGRVVGSEQFF
d_call: .
j_call: TRBJ2-1
clone_size: few
v_call: TRBV14

cdr3_nt: TGTGCCAGCAGCTTGGGTGACAGGGCCAATCAGCCCCAGCATTTT
cdr3_aa: CASSLGDRANQPQHF
d_call: TRBD1
j_call: TRBJ1-5
clone_size: .
v_call: TRBV5-8

cdr3_nt: TGTGCCAGCAGTTTAGGGAGACAGGGCATGTTGATTAACTATGGCTACACCTTC
cdr3_aa: CASSLGRQGMLINYGYTF
d_call: TRBD1
j_call: TRBJ1-2
clone_size: few
v_call: TRBV27

cdr3_nt: TGCGCCAGCAGCCAAACGACAGGCAGCTATGGCTACACCTTC
cdr3_aa: CASSQTTGSYGYTF
d_call: .
j_call: TRBJ1-2
clone_size: many
v_call: TRBV4-1

cdr3_nt: TGTGCCAGCAGTTACCATGAGGGGTCCACCGGGGAGCTGTTTTTT
cdr3_aa: CASSYHEGSTGELFF
d_call: .
j_call: TRBJ2-2
clone_size: .
v_call: TRBV6-5

cdr3_nt: TGCAGTGCTAGAGAAACGGGACAGCGGGTCTCTGGGGCCAACGTCCTGACTTTC
cdr3_aa: CSARETGQRVSGANVLTF
d_call: .
j_call: TRBJ2-6
clone_size: .
v_call: TRBV20-1

cdr3_nt: TGTGCCAGCAGTCCTGTTTTGTTGCCCCAGCATTTT
cdr3_aa: CASSPVLLPQHF
d_call: .
j_call: TRBJ1-5
clone_size: many
v_call: TRBV6-2/TRBV6-3

cdr3_nt: TGTGCCAGCAGTCCAACAGGGACTAGCATCGCCTACGAGCAGTACTTC
cdr3_aa: CASSPTGTSIAYEQYF
d_call: TRBD2
j_call: TRBJ2-7
clone_size: many
v_call: TRBV4-2

cdr3_nt: TGTGCCAGCAGCCAGGGACCGAACAATGAGCAGTTCTTC
cdr3_aa: CASSQGPNNEQFF
d_call: .
j_call: TRBJ2-1
clone_size: few
v_call: TRBV3-1

cdr3_nt: TGTGCCACCTCGGGCCGCCAAGAGACCCAGTACTTC
cdr3_aa: CATSGRQETQYF
d_call: .
j_call: TRBJ2-5
clone_size: few
v_call: TRBV24-1